The clone carrying this T cell receptor (beta chain) showed up many times. The antigen remains undetermined. MiXCR was run by TCRdb on the reads, yielding one entry per CDR3 protein. Of about 210,000 distinct CDR3 sequences listed, 6.5% were seen once; the top ten hold 6.5%. CDR1 SEHNR and CDR2 FQNEAQ come from the germline V gene (reference sequence). The germline V and J ends were trimmed by 5 bases and 0 bases, with 14 bases remaining between them. The CDR3 spans 16 residues. The sample belongs to a study of T cell repertoires in cytomegalovirus infection. Study-level background: Evidence of both CMV infection and a matching HLA type came from public TCR beta signatures.

Findings and caveats of the study: Predominance within the ex vivo response was attributable to HLA-C-restricted CMV-specific TCR beta clonotypes.

Sequencing was carried out using PBMCs. The chain carries TRBV7-9 and TRBJ2-1; possibly TRBD1 for D (6 bases). The clonotype was recovered from a human donor in good health (CMV status not recorded). Some clones in this sample may be carry-over from other donors' samples. The CDR3 loop reads CASSPGGASSYNEQFF. CDR3 coding DNA: TGTGCCAGCAGCCCTGGGGGCGCGAGCTCCTACAATGAGCAGTTCTTC.